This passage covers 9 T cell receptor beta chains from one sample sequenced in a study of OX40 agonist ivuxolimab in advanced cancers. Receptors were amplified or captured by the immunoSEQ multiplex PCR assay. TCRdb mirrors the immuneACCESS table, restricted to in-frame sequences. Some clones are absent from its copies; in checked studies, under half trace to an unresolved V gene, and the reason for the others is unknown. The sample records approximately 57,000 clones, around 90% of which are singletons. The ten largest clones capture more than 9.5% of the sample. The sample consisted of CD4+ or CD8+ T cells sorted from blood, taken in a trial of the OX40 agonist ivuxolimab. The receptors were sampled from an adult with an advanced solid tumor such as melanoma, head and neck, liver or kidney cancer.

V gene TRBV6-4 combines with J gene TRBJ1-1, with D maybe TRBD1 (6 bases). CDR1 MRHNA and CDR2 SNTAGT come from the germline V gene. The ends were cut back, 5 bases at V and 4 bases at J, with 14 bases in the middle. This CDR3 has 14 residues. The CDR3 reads CASSMRGGGTEAFF. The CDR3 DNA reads TGTGCCAGCAGTATGCGTGGAGGGGGCACTGAAGCTTTCTTT.

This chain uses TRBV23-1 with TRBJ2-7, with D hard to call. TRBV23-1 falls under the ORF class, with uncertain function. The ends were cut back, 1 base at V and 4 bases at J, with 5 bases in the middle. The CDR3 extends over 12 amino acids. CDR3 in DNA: TGCGCCAGCAGTCAATTCTCGTACGAGCAGTACGTC. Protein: CASSQFSYEQYV.

The CDR3 reads CASSWLLAADTQYF. The DNA for the CDR3 is TGCGCCAGCAGCTGGCTCCTAGCGGCGGATACGCAGTATTTT. The chain is built from TRBV5-1 and TRBJ2-3, with 7 bases identical to TRBD2. V was clipped by 3 bases and J by 6 bases; unmatched bases: 7. The CDR3 has 14 amino acids. CDR1 is SGHRS, CDR2 YFSETQ, per germline.

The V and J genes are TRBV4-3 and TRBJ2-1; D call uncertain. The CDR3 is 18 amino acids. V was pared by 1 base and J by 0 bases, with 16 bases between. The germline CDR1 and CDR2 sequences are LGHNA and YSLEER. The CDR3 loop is CASSQAPLVTHSYNEQFF. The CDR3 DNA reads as TGCGCCAGCAGCCAAGCCCCTCTAGTGACCCACTCCTACAATGAGCAGTTCTTC.

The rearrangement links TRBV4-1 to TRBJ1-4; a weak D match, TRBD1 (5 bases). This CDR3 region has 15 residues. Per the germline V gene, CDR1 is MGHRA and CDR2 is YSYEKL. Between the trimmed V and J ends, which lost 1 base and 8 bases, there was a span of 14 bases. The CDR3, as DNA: TGCGCCAGCAGCCAAGTGGCAGGGTTAAGGGAAAAACTGTTTTTT. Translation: CASSQVAGLREKLFF.

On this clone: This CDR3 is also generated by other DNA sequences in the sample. The CDR3 bases are TGTGCCAGCAGTTTAGTGGGACGGACTGAAGCTTTCTTT. Encoded protein: CASSLVGRTEAFF. The chain recombines TRBV28 with TRBJ1-1; D is perhaps TRBD1 (5 bases). With 2 bases removed from V and 5 bases from J, the gap between germline ends came to 9 bases. Germline CDR1 is MDHEN and CDR2 is SYDVKM. This CDR3 comprises 13 residues.

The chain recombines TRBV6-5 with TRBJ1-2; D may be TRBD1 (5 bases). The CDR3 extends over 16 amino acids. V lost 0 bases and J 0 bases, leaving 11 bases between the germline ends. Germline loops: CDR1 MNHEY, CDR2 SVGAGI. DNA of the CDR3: TGTGCCAGCAGTTACTCGATCGGGGACGCTAACTATGGCTACACCTTC. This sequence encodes CASSYSIGDANYGYTF.

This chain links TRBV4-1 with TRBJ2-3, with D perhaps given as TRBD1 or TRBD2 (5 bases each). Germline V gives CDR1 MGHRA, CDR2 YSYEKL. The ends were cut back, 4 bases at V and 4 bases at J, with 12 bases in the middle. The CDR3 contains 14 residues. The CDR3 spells CASSPRDQPDTQYF. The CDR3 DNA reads TGCGCCAGCAGCCCCCGGGACCAGCCAGATACGCAGTATTTT.

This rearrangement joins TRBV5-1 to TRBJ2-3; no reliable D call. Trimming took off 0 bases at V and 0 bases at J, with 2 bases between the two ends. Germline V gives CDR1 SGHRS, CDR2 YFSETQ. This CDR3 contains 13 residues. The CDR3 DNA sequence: TGCGCCAGCAGCTTGGTCAGCACAGATACGCAGTATTTT. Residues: CASSLVSTDTQYF.